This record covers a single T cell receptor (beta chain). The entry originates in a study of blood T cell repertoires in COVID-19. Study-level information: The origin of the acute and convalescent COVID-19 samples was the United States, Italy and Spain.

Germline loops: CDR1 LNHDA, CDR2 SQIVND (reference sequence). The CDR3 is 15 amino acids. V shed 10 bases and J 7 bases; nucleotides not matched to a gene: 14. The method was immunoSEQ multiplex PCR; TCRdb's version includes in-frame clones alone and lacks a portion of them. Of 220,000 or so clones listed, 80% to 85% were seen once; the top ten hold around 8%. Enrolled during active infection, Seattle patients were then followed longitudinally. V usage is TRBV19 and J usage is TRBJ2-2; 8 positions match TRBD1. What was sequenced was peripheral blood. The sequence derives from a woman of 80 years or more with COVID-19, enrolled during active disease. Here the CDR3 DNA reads TGTGCCACTGACCATGGACAGGGTTGGGTCGGGGAGCTGTTTTTT. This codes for CATDHGQGWVGELFF.